A single sample gave rise to the 17 T cell receptor beta chains below, sequenced in a study of blood T cell repertoires in COVID-19 (TCRdb year 2020). The protocol used for the library was the immunoSEQ multiplex PCR assay. This is the immuneACCESS table as TCRdb keeps it, with only in-frame sequences that have V and J called. A part of the clones is gone; compared with another copy, unresolved V genes explain less than half, and the rest is unexplained. This sample is represented by 30,000 to 40,000 clones; about nine tenths of them were singletons. The biggest ten clones account for 14% of the sample. The sequencing sample was made of peripheral blood. The origin of the receptors is a human donor with active COVID-19. The donor label of this sample is uncertain.

As DNA, the CDR3 is TGTGCCAGCAGTTCAGGACAGGGCAGGGGGTTTGAGTATTTT. Protein sequence: CASSSGQGRGFEYF. The chain links TRBV6-6 to TRBJ2-3, with TRBD1 matching over 8 bases. The CDR3 has 14 residues. The J segment lost 13 bases and the V segment lost 4 bases, leaving 13 bases of the junction unmatched. CDR1 is MNHNY and CDR2 is SVGAGI in the germline V gene (reference sequence).

This clone was detected a few times. The chain has TRBV4-3 and TRBJ2-5; 10 bases agree with TRBD2. The V gene's germline CDR1 is LGHNA and CDR2 YSLEER. The CDR3 extends over 14 amino acids. V gave up 5 bases and J gave up 12 bases; unmatched junction bases: 12. The CDR3 is CASSSSRTSGPKYF. The CDR3 coding sequence is TGCGCCAGCAGCTCTAGTCGGACTAGCGGACCCAAGTACTTC.

This clone was recorded only once. The chain is built from TRBV18 and TRBJ2-7, with 9 bases that match TRBD2. The CDR3 has 14 residues. The V gene end was trimmed by 3 bases and the J gene end by 6 bases; junction bases not matched to a gene: 6. Germline V gives CDR1 KGHSH, CDR2 LQKENI. The CDR3 nucleotides read TGTGCCAGCTCACCGGGCAGCGGGGGGTTCGAGCAGTACTTC. It specifies CASSPGSGGFEQYF. The full variable domain, in which reference TRBV18 and TRBJ2-7 provide the parts outside the CDR3, is NAGVMQNPRHLVRRRGQEARLRCSPMKGHSHVYWYRQLPEEGLKFMVYLQKENIIDESGMPKERFSAEFPKEGPSILRIQQVVRGDSAAYFCASSPGSGGFEQYFGPGTRLTVT.

The chain uses TRBV14 and TRBJ1-1; possibly TRBD1 for D (6 bases). Germline CDR1 is SGHDN and CDR2 is FVKESK. Trimming removed 0 bases from V and 1 base from J, with 9 bases in between. CDR3 length: 15 amino acids. The CDR3 DNA is TGTGCCAGCAGCCAAGATTGGGGGCGGAACACTGAAGCTTTCTTT. This encodes CASSQDWGRNTEAFF.

The chain employs TRBV3-1 (or the pseudogene TRBV3-2) and TRBJ2-3, with D tentatively TRBD2 (6 bases). Per germline, CDR1 LGHDT and CDR2 YNNKEL (reference sequence). The CDR3 runs 17 residues. Trimming took off 3 bases at V and 2 bases at J, with 18 bases between the two ends. CDR3 coding DNA: TGTGCCAGCAGCCAGGGTCGGCGGGGCAAATACACAGATACGCAGTATTTT. This translates into CASSQGRRGKYTDTQYF.

The J gene is TRBJ1-5, the V gene TRBV5-6, with TRBD1 matching over 10 bases. CDR1 and CDR2 (germline): SGHDT, YYEEEE. The CDR3 loop spans 15 amino acids. V lost 3 bases, J lost 7 bases, and 7 bases stayed unmatched. In DNA form, the CDR3 reads TGTGCCAGCAGCTATAGACAGGGGGCCAGACAGCCCCAGCATTTT. It translates to CASSYRQGARQPQHF.

The V gene is TRBV6-6, the J gene TRBJ2-5, with TRBD1 matching 10 bases. The CDR3 loop spans 18 amino acids. The V gene end was trimmed by 5 bases and the J gene end by 2 bases; junction bases not matched to a gene: 14. CDR1 is MNHNY, CDR2 SVGAGI, per germline (reference sequence). The CDR3 nucleotides read TGTGCCAGCAGTCCCGGGACAGGGGTTTTATCCGGACAAGAGACCCAGTACTTC. This translates into CASSPGTGVLSGQETQYF.

The CDR3 coding sequence is TGTGCCAGCAGCCAAGACAGGGAAACTGAAGCTTTCTTT. Protein sequence: CASSQDRETEAFF. The gene calls are TRBV4-2 and TRBJ1-1; TRBD1 might be the D (5 bases). Trimming took 0 bases from V and 5 from J, leaving 7 bases between them. This CDR3 is 13 amino acids long. Germline loops: CDR1 LGHNA, CDR2 YNFKEQ.

In its sample, this clone was seen once. The chain combines TRBV4-2 with TRBJ1-1, with TRBD1 matching 11 bases. Per germline, CDR1 LGHNA and CDR2 YNFKEQ. Trimming at V came to 0 bases and at J to 4 bases, leaving 1 base not matched to a gene. This CDR3 has 15 amino acids. The CDR3 is CASSQEGTGGTEAFF. The CDR3 coding sequence is TGTGCCAGCAGCCAAGAAGGGACAGGGGGCACTGAAGCTTTCTTT.

The CDR3 sequence is CASSPRGGVQGYGYTF. CDR3 nucleotide sequence: TGCGCCAGCAGCCCCCGAGGCGGGGTGCAGGGCTATGGCTACACCTTC. The genes are TRBV4-3 and TRBJ1-2; tentatively, D is TRBD1 (5 bases). V shed 4 bases and J shed 4 bases, with 19 bases lying between them. Looked up from germline, CDR1 is LGHNA and CDR2 is YSLEER. The CDR3 runs to 16 residues.

The chain has TRBV6-5 and TRBJ1-5, with D perhaps TRBD1 (6 bases). CDR1 MNHEY and CDR2 SVGAGI come from the germline V gene. Trimming left V 0 bases short and J 7 bases short, with 13 bases between. CDR3 length: 15 amino acids. The CDR3: CASSYSYRERQPQHF. The CDR3 nucleotides read TGTGCCAGCAGTTACTCGTACAGGGAACGACAGCCCCAGCATTTT.

J is TRBJ1-5 and V is TRBV27, with D uncertain. CDR1 is MNHEY, CDR2 SMNVEV, per germline (reference sequence). The CDR3 extends over 15 amino acids. V lost 3 bases, J lost 0 bases, and 9 bases lay in between. The CDR3 nucleotides read TGTGCCAGCAGTTTGAATTCCGGTAGCAATCAGCCCCAGCATTTT. It encodes CASSLNSGSNQPQHF.

The chain links TRBV12-5 to TRBJ1-5; a possible D gene is TRBD1 (5 bases). CDR1 LGHNT and CDR2 FRNRAP come from the germline V gene. The CDR3 covers 15 residues. V gave up 4 bases and J gave up 4 bases, with 14 bases separating them. The CDR3 DNA follows: TGTGCTAGTGGTTCTTACTCTCGGGGGAATCAGCCCCAGCATTTT. The encoded protein is CASGSYSRGNQPQHF.

This chain joins TRBV9 and TRBJ2-5, with TRBD2 as a possible D gene (7 bases). Germline loops: CDR1 SGDLS, CDR2 YYNGEE. Trimming took 2 bases from V and 7 from J, leaving 18 bases between them. The CDR3 has 15 residues. The DNA of the CDR3 is TGTGCCAGCAGCGTCGAGGGGGGGACCCTCGGGACCCAGTACTTC. This encodes CASSVEGGTLGTQYF. The whole variable domain, remainder taken from reference TRBV9 and TRBJ2-5, is DSGVTQTPKHLITATGQRVTLRCSPRSGDLSVYWYQQSLDQGLQFLIQYYNGEERAKGNILERFSAQQFPDLHSELNLSSLELGDSALYFCASSVEGGTLGTQYFGPGTRLLVL.

This sequence joins TRBV19 and TRBJ2-5; 10 bases match TRBD2. V lost 4 bases and J lost 3; bases outside the gene matches: 2. This CDR3 is 14 amino acids long. Germline V gene sequence: CDR1 LNHDA, CDR2 SQIVND (reference sequence). In nucleotides, the CDR3 is TGTGCCAGTAGTACCCTAGCGGGGGAAGAGACCCAGTACTTC. Amino acids: CASSTLAGEETQYF.

The chain has TRBV20-1 and TRBJ2-3; no firm D call. This CDR3 has 11 residues. The germline V gene encodes CDR1 DFQATT and CDR2 SNEGSKA (reference sequence). V lost 6 bases and J lost 0, with 4 bases in between. The CDR3 is CSAPSTDTQYF. The CDR3 DNA is TGCAGTGCCCCTAGCACAGATACGCAGTATTTT.

The chain links TRBV24-1 to TRBJ2-7; unclear D gene. Trimming removed 0 bases from V and 2 bases from J, with 7 bases in between. Germline assignment: CDR1 KGHDR and CDR2 SFDVKD. The CDR3 totals 14 residues. The DNA for the CDR3 is TGTGCCACCAGTGATTTGTTATCCCCCTACGAGCAGTACTTC. It is translated as CATSDLLSPYEQYF.